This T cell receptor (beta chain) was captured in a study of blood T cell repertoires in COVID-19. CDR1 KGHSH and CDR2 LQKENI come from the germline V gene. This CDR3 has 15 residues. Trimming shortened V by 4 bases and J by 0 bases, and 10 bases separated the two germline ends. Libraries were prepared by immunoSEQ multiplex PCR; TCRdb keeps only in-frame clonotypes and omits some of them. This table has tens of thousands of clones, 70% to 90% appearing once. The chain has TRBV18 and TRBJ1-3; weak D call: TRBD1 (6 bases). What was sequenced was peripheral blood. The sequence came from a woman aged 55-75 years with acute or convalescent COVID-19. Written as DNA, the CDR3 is TGTGCCAGCTCACAGGGACAAAACTCTGGAAACACCATATATTTT. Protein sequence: CASSQGQNSGNTIYF.